Presented here are 25 T cell receptor beta chains from one specimen sequenced in a study of identical twins. TCRdb re-analysed the 5' RACE reads in MiXCR, keeping a single row per CDR3 protein. The data hold fewer than 650,000 distinct CDR3 sequences, with more than 9% observed a single time. The same sample was also studied in work on yellow fever vaccine responses in identical twins.

The sequencing input was PBMCs. Every receptor here comes from a woman aged 18-29 years in good health.

This clonotype showed up just a few times. The chain combines TRBV6-2 or TRBV6-3 with TRBJ1-5; possible D gene TRBD1, 6 bases. With 5 bases removed from V and 1 base from J, the gap between germline ends came to 12 bases. Per the germline V gene, CDR1 is MNHEY and CDR2 is SVGEGT. This CDR3 has 15 amino acids. The CDR3 region is CASSDRFESNQPQHF. CDR3 bases: TGTGCCAGCAGTGACAGGTTCGAAAGCAATCAGCCCCAGCATTTT.

This clonotype was found many times. The V gene is TRBV10-1, the J gene TRBJ1-6, with unresolved D. V lost 5 bases and J 7 bases, leaving 6 bases between the germline ends. CDR1 is WNHNN and CDR2 is SYGVQD in the germline V gene (reference sequence). The CDR3 runs to 12 residues. The chain's CDR3 is CASSTVNSPLHF. The CDR3 bases are TGCGCCAGCAGTACGGTGAATTCACCCCTCCACTTT.

This chain uses TRBV29-1 with TRBJ2-3; D perhaps matches TRBD2 (5 bases). CDR1 and CDR2 (germline): SQVTM, ANQGSEA. The CDR3 consists of 14 residues. V was shortened by 6 bases and J by 1 base, with 14 bases between the two germline ends. CDR3 nucleotide sequence: TGCAGCGTCGCACTAGGAGTAGGCACAGATACGCAGTATTTT. This translates into CSVALGVGTDTQYF.

The J gene is TRBJ1-5, the V gene TRBV29-1; D may be TRBD1 (5 bases). Between the trimmed V and J ends, which lost 5 bases and 6 bases, there was a span of 11 bases. CDR3 size: 12 residues. CDR1 is SQVTM and CDR2 is ANQGSEA in the germline V gene. CDR3 in amino acids: CSVQWGVQPQHF. CDR3 coding DNA: TGCAGCGTTCAGTGGGGGGTTCAGCCCCAGCATTTT.

The genes are TRBV14 and TRBJ2-6; 7 bases line up with TRBD1. This CDR3 is 18 amino acids long. V lost 1 base and J lost 1; bases outside the gene matches: 7. Germline-derived CDR1 and CDR2 are SGHDN and FVKESK. The CDR3 DNA sequence: TGTGCCAGCAGCCAAGTCGTCAGGGGGAGATCTGGGGCCAACGTCCTGACTTTC. Its protein product is CASSQVVRGRSGANVLTF.

The chain employs TRBV6-4 and TRBJ2-3, with TRBD2 matching over 8 bases. CDR1 and CDR2 from the germline V gene are MRHNA and SNTAGT. V shed 3 bases and J 0 bases; nucleotides not matched to a gene: 5. CDR3 size: 16 residues. The CDR3 DNA reads TGTGCCAGCAGTGAGTTAGCGGGGCATAGCACAGATACGCAGTATTTT. Its translation: CASSELAGHSTDTQYF.

The J gene is TRBJ1-1, the V gene TRBV2, with a weak D call TRBD1 (5 bases). The CDR3 has 14 amino acids. Germline V gene lookup returns CDR1 SNHLY and CDR2 FYNNEI. V gave up 1 base and J gave up 4 bases, with 10 bases separating them. The CDR3 nucleotides are TGTGCCAGCAGTGAAGTGGGGAGGGGCACTGAAGCTTTCTTT. This codes for CASSEVGRGTEAFF. The whole variable domain, remainder taken from reference TRBV2 and TRBJ1-1, is EPEVTQTPSHQVTQMGQEVILRCVPISNHLYFYWYRQILGQKVEFLVSFYNNEISEKSEIFDDQFSVERPDGSNFTLKIRSTKLEDSAMYFCASSEVGRGTEAFFGQGTRLTVV.

This chain connects TRBV20-1 to TRBJ2-5, with TRBD2 matching over 9 bases. The CDR3 has 16 amino acids. The V segment lost 5 bases and the J segment 4 bases; nucleotides outside the gene matches: 14. Germline V gene sequence: CDR1 DFQATT, CDR2 SNEGSKA (reference sequence). CDR3 nucleotide sequence: TGCAGTGCTTCCCCCTTAGCGGGAGTAGGAGGAGAGACCCAGTACTTC. Amino acids: CSASPLAGVGGETQYF.

This clonotype was seen at least ten times. V and J are TRBV27 and TRBJ1-1; 9 positions match TRBD1. CDR3 length: 15 residues. V lost 0 bases, J lost 5 bases, and 4 bases stayed unmatched. The germline gives CDR1 MNHEY, CDR2 SMNVEV (reference sequence). CDR3 region: CASSLSGTGRTEAFF. The CDR3 bases are TGTGCCAGCAGTTTATCGGGGACAGGGAGGACTGAAGCTTTCTTT.

This clonotype was picked up a small number of times. The V and J genes are TRBV12-3 or TRBV12-4 and TRBJ1-1; maybe TRBD1 (5 bases). The CDR3 spans 14 residues. With 6 bases removed from V and 5 bases from J, the gap between germline ends came to 16 bases. The CDR3 is CASRRPGDGTEAFF. CDR3 sequence (DNA): TGTGCCAGCAGGCGTCCGGGGGACGGGACTGAAGCTTTCTTT.

This clonotype was seen repeatedly, ten times or more. This chain joins TRBV5-1 and TRBJ2-1, with 8 bases lining up with TRBD2. The CDR3 totals 13 residues. Germline CDR1 is SGHRS and CDR2 is YFSETQ. The V and J ends lost 6 bases and 6 bases, in that order; junction bases with no gene match: 5. The DNA for the CDR3 is TGCGCCAGCATAGGGACTAGGAGCAATGAGCAGTTCTTC. Translated: CASIGTRSNEQFF.

The rearrangement uses TRBV19 and TRBJ2-1; D unresolved. There are 16 residues in the CDR3. Germline-derived CDR1 and CDR2 are LNHDA and SQIVND (reference sequence). Deletions cut 5 bases from V and 0 bases from J, with 14 bases between. The CDR3 loop reads CASSARQPGSYNEQFF. CDR3 coding DNA: TGTGCCAGTAGTGCCCGACAACCCGGCTCCTACAATGAGCAGTTCTTC.

This clonotype came up a few times. The genes are TRBV7-9 and TRBJ2-3; 10 bases align to TRBD2. Germline V gives CDR1 SEHNR, CDR2 FQNEAQ (reference sequence). The CDR3 is 14 amino acids. V lost 8 bases, J lost 6 bases, and 8 bases stayed unmatched. This CDR3 is CASARLAGMDTQYF. As DNA, the CDR3 is TGTGCCAGCGCCCGACTAGCGGGTATGGATACGCAGTATTTT.

This clonotype was observed a few times. The chain has TRBV12-3 or TRBV12-4 and TRBJ2-5, with TRBD1 as a possible D gene (6 bases). Trimming removed 3 bases from V and 5 bases from J, with 13 bases in between. CDR3 size: 14 residues. The CDR3, as DNA: TGTGCCAGCAGTTTTCGTCAGGGGTCGGAGACCCAGTACTTC. Translation: CASSFRQGSETQYF.

This clonotype has more than one count but fewer than ten. This chain joins TRBV18 and TRBJ2-1; D may be TRBD1 (6 bases). Germline CDR1 reads KGHSH; CDR2 reads LQKENI. CDR3 length: 16 residues. V lost 4 bases and J 4 bases, leaving 17 bases between the germline ends. CDR3 loop: CASSLRFGQPYNEQFF. In nucleotides, the CDR3 is TGTGCCAGCTCACTCCGTTTTGGACAGCCATACAATGAGCAGTTCTTC. Supplemented by reference TRBV18 and TRBJ2-1, the full variable domain reads NAGVMQNPRHLVRRRGQEARLRCSPMKGHSHVYWYRQLPEEGLKFMVYLQKENIIDESGMPKERFSAEFPKEGPSILRIQQVVRGDSAAYFCASSLRFGQPYNEQFFGPGTRLTVL.

The gene calls are TRBV7-8 and TRBJ2-7; TRBD1 might be the D (5 bases). Germline CDR1 reads SGHVS; CDR2 reads FQNEAQ. The V end was cut by 7 bases, the J end by 0 bases, with 10 bases between. The CDR3 runs to 13 residues. CDR3 in amino acids: CASTPTDSYEQYF. CDR3 coding DNA: TGTGCCAGCACCCCGACAGACTCCTACGAGCAGTACTTC.

This clonotype was seen only a few times. The genes are TRBV11-2 and TRBJ1-1, with D perhaps matching TRBD1 (5 bases). The CDR3 loop spans 15 amino acids. Germline assignment: CDR1 SGHAT and CDR2 FQNNGV. V was cut by 5 bases and J by 0 bases, with 13 bases left in between. CDR3 protein: CASSPHQGLNTEAFF. CDR3 bases: TGTGCCAGCAGCCCCCATCAGGGTCTGAACACTGAAGCTTTCTTT. Drawing the rest from reference TRBV11-2 and TRBJ1-1, the complete variable domain is EAGVAQSPRYKIIEKRQSVAFWCNPISGHATLYWYQQILGQGPKLLIQFQNNGVVDDSQLPKDRFSAERLKGVDSTLKIQPAKLEDSAVYLCASSPHQGLNTEAFFGQGTRLTVV.

This clonotype came up a few times. The rearrangement uses TRBV12-3 or TRBV12-4 and TRBJ2-4, with 8 nucleotides matching TRBD1. CDR3 length: 13 residues. Germline trimming cut 7 bases from V and 5 bases from J; bases unmatched to any gene: 4. In DNA, the CDR3 is TGTGCCAGCAAGGCAGGGGGCGAAAACATTCAGTACTTC. Translation gives CASKAGGENIQYF.

The V gene is TRBV2, the J gene TRBJ2-5, with 12 bases identical to TRBD2. The J segment lost 9 bases and the V segment lost 6 bases, leaving 8 bases of the junction unmatched. Germline CDR1 reads SNHLY; CDR2 reads FYNNEI. The CDR3 extends over 14 amino acids. CDR3 nucleotides: TGTGCCAGCAGGACTAGCGGGGGCGTGTGGGCCCAGTACTTC. Amino acid sequence: CASRTSGGVWAQYF.

J is TRBJ2-7 and V is TRBV7-6; 12 bases align to TRBD2. This CDR3 has 18 amino acids. Germline V gene data show CDR1 as SGHVS and CDR2 as FNYEAQ. V lost 4 bases, J lost 6 bases, and 16 bases stayed unmatched. CDR3 protein: CASSSPPLAGGGEGEQYF. The CDR3 DNA reads as TGTGCCAGCAGCTCGCCTCCACTAGCGGGGGGCGGGGAGGGCGAGCAGTACTTC. The complete variable domain, with remaining parts taken from reference TRBV7-6 and TRBJ2-7, reads GAGVSQSPRYKVTKRGQDVALRCDPISGHVSLYWYRQALGQGPEFLTYFNYEAQQDKSGLPNDRFSAERPEGSISTLTIQRTEQRDSAMYRCASSSPPLAGGGEGEQYFGPGTRLTVT.

In the case of this clonotype: A much larger clone lies one base from this, so it may be a read error. This sequence joins TRBV20-1 and TRBJ2-5; possible D gene TRBD1, 5 bases. The V gene's germline CDR1 is DFQATT and CDR2 SNEGSKA (reference sequence). The germline V and J ends were trimmed by 3 bases and 6 bases, with 20 bases remaining between them. CDR3 length: 15 amino acids. The CDR3 reads CSARGKRGTQKTQYF. In DNA form, the CDR3 reads TGCAGTGCTAGGGGCAAAAGGGGAACGCAAAAGACCCAGTACTTC.

This clonotype was recorded at least ten times. This sequence joins TRBV25-1 and TRBJ1-5, with 9 bases identical to TRBD1. The CDR3 has 14 amino acids. Germline CDR1 is MGHDK and CDR2 is SYGVNS. V gave up 4 bases and J gave up 5 bases; unmatched junction bases: 3. CDR3 region: CASSGQGDYQPQHF. In nucleotides, the CDR3 is TGTGCCAGCAGTGGACAGGGGGATTATCAGCCCCAGCATTTT.

The chain combines TRBV9 with TRBJ1-1; D gene unclear. The V end lost 1 base, the J end lost 4 bases, and 8 bases lay between the germline ends. CDR3 length: 13 residues. Germline V lookup: CDR1 SGDLS, CDR2 YYNGEE. CDR3 coding DNA: TGTGCCAGCAGCGTAAATCCAGGCACTGAAGCTTTCTTT. It specifies CASSVNPGTEAFF.

This clonotype was found many times. The rearrangement joins TRBV6-5 to TRBJ2-2, with TRBD2 as a possible D gene (6 bases). The CDR3 runs 12 residues. Germline V gene data show CDR1 as MNHEY and CDR2 as SVGAGI. The V end lost 6 bases, the J end lost 5 bases, and 7 bases lay between the germline ends. The CDR3 DNA follows: TGTGCCAGCAGGGGGGGTACCGGGGAGCTGTTTTTT. Amino acid sequence: CASRGGTGELFF.

This clonotype was seen more than once but under ten times. The rearrangement joins TRBV7-8 to TRBJ2-1, with D perhaps matching TRBD1 or TRBD2 (6 bases each). Germline V gene lookup returns CDR1 SGHVS and CDR2 FQNEAQ. Trimming removed 2 bases from V and 8 bases from J, with 16 bases in between. This CDR3 spans 15 amino acids. CDR3 sequence reads: CASSLNSRGLYEQFF. CDR3 sequence (DNA): TGTGCCAGCAGCTTAAACAGCCGGGGGCTGTATGAGCAGTTCTTC.